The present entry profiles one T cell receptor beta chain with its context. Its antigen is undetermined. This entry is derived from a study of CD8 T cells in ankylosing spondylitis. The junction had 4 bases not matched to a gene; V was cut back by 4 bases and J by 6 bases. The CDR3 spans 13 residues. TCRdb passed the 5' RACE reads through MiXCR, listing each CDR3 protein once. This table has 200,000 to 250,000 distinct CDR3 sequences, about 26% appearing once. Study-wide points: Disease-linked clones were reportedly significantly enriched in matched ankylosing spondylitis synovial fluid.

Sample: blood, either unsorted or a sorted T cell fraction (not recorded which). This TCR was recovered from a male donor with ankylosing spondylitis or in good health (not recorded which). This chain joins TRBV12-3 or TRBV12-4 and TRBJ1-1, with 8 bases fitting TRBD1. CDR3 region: CASSSTGVAEAFF. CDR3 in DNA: TGTGCCAGCAGTTCGACAGGGGTAGCTGAAGCTTTCTTT.